These T cell receptor beta chains were read from a single sample in a study of OX40 agonist ivuxolimab in advanced cancers. Data came from immunoSEQ multiplex PCR; TCRdb stores just in-frame clones and leaves some out. The data show nearly 60,000 clones, roughly four fifths seen once. Source: CD4+ or CD8+ T cells sorted from blood, taken in a trial of the OX40 agonist ivuxolimab. The receptors were sampled from an adult with an advanced solid tumor such as melanoma, head and neck, liver or kidney cancer. Both conserved end residues are trimmed from each CDR3. D genes are given only for firm matches. Not every row has a clone size; where given, it reads once, few, many or a size class.

abundance: NA
v_gene: TRBV11-3
len: 13
d_gene: TRBD1
CDR3aa: ASRLGQKITYEQY

abundance: NA
v_gene: TRBV5-1
len: 14
d_gene: TRBD2
CDR3aa: ASRAERGPSTDTQY

abundance: NA
v_gene: TRBV7-2
len: 14
d_gene: TRBD2
CDR3aa: ASSSPVAGVTDTQY

abundance: once
v_gene: TRBV29-1
len: 10
d_gene: NA
CDR3aa: SVGWSGTEAF

abundance: NA
v_gene: TRBV4-2
len: 15
d_gene: TRBD2
CDR3aa: ASSQLNPSGYTDTQY

abundance: NA
v_gene: TRBV7-8
len: 12
d_gene: NA
CDR3aa: ASSLAAGYYEQY

abundance: few
v_gene: TRBV2
len: 17
d_gene: TRBD2
CDR3aa: ASSEAFVAGGYPYNEQF

abundance: NA
v_gene: TRBV19
len: 11
d_gene: NA
CDR3aa: ASSIRGETEAF

abundance: NA
v_gene: TRBV15
len: 15
d_gene: NA
CDR3aa: ATSRGPGGALGNTIY

abundance: few
v_gene: TRBV29-1
len: 11
d_gene: TRBD1
CDR3aa: SVVDRGNQPQH

abundance: NA
v_gene: TRBV14
len: 12
d_gene: NA
CDR3aa: ASSPFLRDALVT

abundance: NA
v_gene: TRBV6-1
len: 11
d_gene: NA
CDR3aa: ASSSGVSQPQH

abundance: NA
v_gene: TRBV7-8
len: 13
d_gene: TRBD1
CDR3aa: ASSLGTGESYGYT

abundance: once
v_gene: TRBV6-5
len: 10
d_gene: NA
CDR3aa: ASSSGANVLT

abundance: NA
v_gene: TRBV9
len: 13
d_gene: NA
CDR3aa: ASSVGHLSVYEQY

abundance: NA
v_gene: TRBV7-6
len: 13
d_gene: NA
CDR3aa: ASSGGATRWDEQF

abundance: NA
v_gene: TRBV6-6
len: 12
d_gene: TRBD1
CDR3aa: ASTEERTGGKLF

abundance: NA
v_gene: TRBV11-3
len: 12
d_gene: TRBD1
CDR3aa: ASSSVRGGTEAF

abundance: NA
v_gene: TRBV4-1
len: 15
d_gene: TRBD1
CDR3aa: ASSRQEGTGSTDTQY

abundance: NA
v_gene: TRBV7-9
len: 12
d_gene: NA
CDR3aa: ASSLATSTDTQY

abundance: NA
v_gene: TRBV5-1
len: 13
d_gene: TRBD1
CDR3aa: ASSPTGQGRSPLH

abundance: NA
v_gene: TRBV5-1
len: 13
d_gene: NA
CDR3aa: ASSLVLKNSYEQY

abundance: NA
v_gene: TRBV4-1
len: 13
d_gene: NA
CDR3aa: ASSPTERNTGELF

abundance: NA
v_gene: TRBV25-1
len: 16
d_gene: TRBD1
CDR3aa: ASSGDRGPYYSNQPQH

abundance: NA
v_gene: TRBV7-6
len: 10
d_gene: NA
CDR3aa: ASSLEENTIY

abundance: NA
v_gene: TRBV7-6
len: 14
d_gene: TRBD2
CDR3aa: ASSLGLAGGQETQY

abundance: NA
v_gene: TRBV28
len: 13
d_gene: TRBD1
CDR3aa: ASNQGWPDRTEQY